These T cell receptor beta chains were read from a single sample in a study of blood T cells in healthy people across ages. TCRdb processed the 5' RACE reads anew with MiXCR; each CDR3 protein has one entry. The top ten clones hold 30% to 40% of a sample with hundreds of thousands of distinct CDR3 sequences, 45% to 50% of them seen once. The sample was blood. The source of these receptors is a woman aged 60-75 years in good health. CDR3s include the opening cysteine and the closing phenylalanine or tryptophan. Each record gives: V gene, D gene, clone size, J gene, CDR3 protein, CDR3 DNA. A D gene is named only where the DNA matches it firmly. A clone size is listed for some rows: how often the clone was seen (once, few, many), or a class if it is expanded.

v_call: TRBV6-5
d_call: -
clone_size: few
j_call: TRBJ2-7
cdr3_aa: CASSYTGNHEQYF
cdr3_nt: TGTGCCAGCAGTTATACAGGGAACCACGAGCAGTACTTC

v_call: TRBV29-1
d_call: -
clone_size: -
j_call: TRBJ2-5
cdr3_aa: CSVERDVQETQYF
cdr3_nt: TGCAGCGTTGAAAGGGACGTCCAAGAGACCCAGTACTTC

v_call: TRBV20-1
d_call: -
clone_size: -
j_call: TRBJ2-3
cdr3_aa: CGARDIGQGTQYF
cdr3_nt: TGCGGTGCTAGAGATATCGGGCAGGGTACGCAGTATTTT

v_call: TRBV24-1
d_call: TRBD1
clone_size: -
j_call: TRBJ2-1
cdr3_aa: CATSDNTGTGNLAEQFF
cdr3_nt: TGTGCCACCAGTGATAACACCGGGACAGGTAATCTAGCAGAGCAGTTCTTC

v_call: TRBV20-1
d_call: -
clone_size: few
j_call: TRBJ1-1
cdr3_aa: CSAIGHWNTEAFF
cdr3_nt: TGCAGTGCTATAGGACACTGGAACACTGAAGCTTTCTTT

v_call: TRBV5-1
d_call: TRBD1
clone_size: -
j_call: TRBJ1-1
cdr3_aa: CASSSGGPNTEAFF
cdr3_nt: TGCGCCAGCAGCTCAGGGGGGCCGAACACTGAAGCTTTCTTT

v_call: TRBV19
d_call: -
clone_size: -
j_call: TRBJ2-7
cdr3_aa: CASSLGGRIYEQYF
cdr3_nt: TGTGCCAGTTCCCTTGGGGGGCGCATTTACGAGCAGTACTTC

v_call: TRBV7-2
d_call: -
clone_size: -
j_call: TRBJ2-3
cdr3_aa: CASSSYRPGRATDTQYF
cdr3_nt: TGTGCCAGCAGCTCCTATCGTCCGGGCCGAGCTACAGATACGCAGTATTTT

v_call: TRBV28
d_call: -
clone_size: -
j_call: TRBJ2-3
cdr3_aa: CASSLPRTQYF
cdr3_nt: TGTGCCAGCAGTTTACCGCGAACGCAGTATTTT

v_call: TRBV28
d_call: -
clone_size: -
j_call: TRBJ1-5
cdr3_aa: CASSVDSRGNQPQHF
cdr3_nt: TGTGCCAGCAGCGTCGACAGTCGGGGCAATCAGCCCCAGCATTTT

v_call: TRBV29-1
d_call: -
clone_size: few
j_call: TRBJ2-1
cdr3_aa: CSVEFGLGRGNEQFF
cdr3_nt: TGCAGCGTTGAGTTTGGACTGGGCCGGGGCAATGAGCAGTTCTTC

v_call: TRBV27
d_call: -
clone_size: -
j_call: TRBJ1-2
cdr3_aa: CASSFTRDYGYTF
cdr3_nt: TGTGCCAGCAGTTTTACCAGGGACTATGGCTACACCTTC

v_call: TRBV10-2
d_call: -
clone_size: -
j_call: TRBJ2-7
cdr3_aa: CASTPGVRSHEQYF
cdr3_nt: TGCGCCAGCACTCCGGGAGTACGGTCCCACGAGCAGTACTTC

v_call: TRBV7-2
d_call: -
clone_size: -
j_call: TRBJ2-1
cdr3_aa: CASSLYGANNEQFF
cdr3_nt: TGTGCCAGCAGCTTATACGGCGCGAACAATGAGCAGTTCTTC

v_call: TRBV6-2/TRBV6-3
d_call: TRBD1
clone_size: few
j_call: TRBJ2-7
cdr3_aa: CASRGDRGPTSYEQYF
cdr3_nt: TGTGCCAGCCGTGGGGACAGGGGTCCAACTTCCTACGAGCAGTACTTC

v_call: TRBV3-1
d_call: TRBD2
clone_size: -
j_call: TRBJ2-7
cdr3_aa: CASSQLAGGGYEQYF
cdr3_nt: TGTGCCAGCAGCCAACTAGCGGGAGGAGGCTACGAGCAGTACTTC

v_call: TRBV4-3
d_call: TRBD2
clone_size: -
j_call: TRBJ2-3
cdr3_aa: CASSQDVAGGGDTQYF
cdr3_nt: TGCGCCAGCAGCCAAGATGTAGCGGGGGGGGGAGATACGCAGTATTTT

v_call: TRBV28
d_call: -
clone_size: once
j_call: TRBJ2-1
cdr3_aa: CASSSQIGGSYNEQFF
cdr3_nt: TGTGCCAGCAGTTCACAGATTGGCGGGTCCTACAATGAGCAGTTCTTC

v_call: TRBV12-3/TRBV12-4
d_call: TRBD2
clone_size: -
j_call: TRBJ2-7
cdr3_aa: CAISGLAYNEQYF
cdr3_nt: TGTGCCATCTCGGGACTAGCTTACAATGAGCAGTACTTC

v_call: TRBV29-1
d_call: TRBD1
clone_size: -
j_call: TRBJ1-2
cdr3_aa: CSVEGTGLNYGYTF
cdr3_nt: TGCAGCGTTGAGGGGACAGGACTTAACTATGGCTACACCTTC

v_call: TRBV20-1
d_call: TRBD2
clone_size: -
j_call: TRBJ2-1
cdr3_aa: CSADVDSGRGNEQFF
cdr3_nt: TGCAGTGCTGATGTAGATAGCGGGAGAGGTAATGAGCAGTTCTTC

v_call: TRBV20-1
d_call: TRBD1
clone_size: -
j_call: TRBJ2-5
cdr3_aa: CSATQGAGSAQYF
cdr3_nt: TGCAGTGCAACACAGGGGGCGGGTTCGGCCCAGTACTTC

v_call: TRBV7-9
d_call: TRBD2
clone_size: -
j_call: TRBJ2-6
cdr3_aa: CASSRLAGLSGANVLTF
cdr3_nt: TGTGCCAGCAGCCGACTAGCGGGGCTCTCTGGGGCCAACGTCCTGACTTTC

v_call: TRBV20-1
d_call: -
clone_size: -
j_call: TRBJ2-7
cdr3_aa: CSARDRGRNYEQYF
cdr3_nt: TGCAGTGCTAGAGATCGGGGAAGGAACTACGAGCAGTACTTC

v_call: TRBV27
d_call: -
clone_size: -
j_call: TRBJ2-7
cdr3_aa: CASSLQRDGKQYF
cdr3_nt: TGTGCCAGCAGTTTACAACGGGACGGTAAGCAGTACTTC

v_call: TRBV14
d_call: TRBD2
clone_size: few
j_call: TRBJ2-1
cdr3_aa: CASSPGLAGGLSYNEQFF
cdr3_nt: TGTGCCAGCAGCCCGGGACTAGCGGGAGGGTTGTCCTACAATGAGCAGTTCTTC

v_call: TRBV6-1
d_call: TRBD1
clone_size: -
j_call: TRBJ1-2
cdr3_aa: CASSEKGALYGYTF
cdr3_nt: TGTGCCAGCAGTGAAAAGGGGGCTCTCTATGGCTACACCTTC

v_call: TRBV20-1
d_call: -
clone_size: -
j_call: TRBJ2-7
cdr3_aa: CSATGPNSYEQYF
cdr3_nt: TGCAGTGCTACCGGCCCTAACTCCTACGAGCAGTACTTC

v_call: TRBV7-3
d_call: -
clone_size: -
j_call: TRBJ2-1
cdr3_aa: CASSLLAANEQFF
cdr3_nt: TGTGCCAGCAGCCTCCTAGCTGCTAATGAGCAGTTCTTC

v_call: TRBV11-2
d_call: TRBD1
clone_size: -
j_call: TRBJ2-7
cdr3_aa: CASSSDRETSYF
cdr3_nt: TGTGCCAGCAGCTCCGACAGGGAAACCTCGTACTTC

v_call: TRBV3-1
d_call: -
clone_size: few
j_call: TRBJ2-2
cdr3_aa: CASSLAWAGELFF
cdr3_nt: TGTGCCAGCAGCCTAGCCTGGGCCGGGGAGCTGTTTTTT

v_call: TRBV27
d_call: -
clone_size: -
j_call: TRBJ1-2
cdr3_aa: CASRPRDNGYTF
cdr3_nt: TGTGCCAGCAGGCCCCGGGACAACGGCTACACCTTC

v_call: TRBV28
d_call: -
clone_size: -
j_call: TRBJ1-5
cdr3_aa: CASSASGQLSPNQPQHF
cdr3_nt: TGTGCCAGCAGTGCCTCAGGACAGCTGAGCCCTAATCAGCCCCAGCATTTT

v_call: TRBV27
d_call: -
clone_size: -
j_call: TRBJ2-7
cdr3_aa: CASSSTGTATYEQYF
cdr3_nt: TGTGCCAGCAGTTCTACCGGGACGGCCACCTACGAGCAGTACTTC

v_call: TRBV15
d_call: -
clone_size: -
j_call: TRBJ1-6
cdr3_aa: CATSRDDRNSPPHF
cdr3_nt: TGTGCCACCAGCAGAGATGACCGGAATTCACCCCCCCACTTT

v_call: TRBV20-1
d_call: TRBD1
clone_size: -
j_call: TRBJ2-5
cdr3_aa: CSAVDREETQYF
cdr3_nt: TGCAGTGCTGTGGACAGGGAGGAGACCCAGTACTTC

v_call: TRBV9
d_call: -
clone_size: -
j_call: TRBJ1-3
cdr3_aa: CASSVAPGSLGGNTIYF
cdr3_nt: TGTGCCAGCAGCGTAGCCCCCGGGAGCCTCGGCGGAAACACCATATATTTT

v_call: TRBV20-1
d_call: -
clone_size: many
j_call: TRBJ1-4
cdr3_aa: CSARSSGSTNEKLFF
cdr3_nt: TGCAGTGCTAGATCCTCAGGTTCAACTAATGAAAAACTGTTTTTT

v_call: TRBV29-1
d_call: -
clone_size: few
j_call: TRBJ2-5
cdr3_aa: CSVEDYERIGAKGQETQYF
cdr3_nt: TGCAGCGTTGAAGATTACGAGCGAATTGGTGCTAAGGGCCAAGAGACCCAGTACTTC

v_call: TRBV29-1
d_call: -
clone_size: -
j_call: TRBJ1-5
cdr3_aa: CSGSSAINQPQHF
cdr3_nt: TGCAGCGGATCATCGGCAATCAATCAGCCCCAGCATTTT

v_call: TRBV27
d_call: TRBD1
clone_size: few
j_call: TRBJ2-5
cdr3_aa: CASRPQNRGETQYF
cdr3_nt: TGTGCCAGCAGACCCCAGAACAGGGGTGAGACCCAGTACTTC

v_call: TRBV15
d_call: TRBD1
clone_size: few
j_call: TRBJ2-7
cdr3_aa: CATSRDLVAGTGFRGYEQYF
cdr3_nt: TGTGCCACCAGCAGAGATCTTGTTGCCGGGACAGGGTTTAGGGGATACGAGCAGTACTTC

v_call: TRBV12-3/TRBV12-4
d_call: -
clone_size: -
j_call: TRBJ1-2
cdr3_aa: CASSLGGAGIYGYTF
cdr3_nt: TGTGCCAGCAGCTTAGGGGGGGCCGGTATCTATGGCTACACCTTC

v_call: TRBV30
d_call: -
clone_size: -
j_call: TRBJ2-1
cdr3_aa: CAWSPAGAREGNEQFF
cdr3_nt: TGTGCCTGGAGTCCCGCGGGTGCCCGAGAGGGCAATGAGCAGTTCTTC

v_call: TRBV20-1
d_call: -
clone_size: few
j_call: TRBJ2-5
cdr3_aa: CSALPREQYF
cdr3_nt: TGCAGTGCGCTACCTCGGGAGCAGTACTTC

v_call: TRBV7-2
d_call: -
clone_size: -
j_call: TRBJ2-7
cdr3_aa: CASSSPGGNEQYF
cdr3_nt: TGTGCCAGCAGCTCCCCGGGGGGCAATGAGCAGTACTTC

v_call: TRBV5-1
d_call: -
clone_size: few
j_call: TRBJ2-3
cdr3_aa: CASSLIGFKTDTQYF
cdr3_nt: TGCGCCAGCAGCTTGATAGGGTTTAAAACAGATACGCAGTATTTT

v_call: TRBV20-1
d_call: -
clone_size: -
j_call: TRBJ2-3
cdr3_aa: CSARDPGGGDTQYF
cdr3_nt: TGCAGTGCTAGAGATCCAGGTGGGGGAGATACGCAGTATTTT

v_call: TRBV29-1
d_call: TRBD2
clone_size: -
j_call: TRBJ2-3
cdr3_aa: CSAAGLAGGPVPFLVADTQYF
cdr3_nt: TGCAGCGCCGCCGGACTAGCGGGAGGGCCTGTCCCCTTTTTAGTGGCAGATACGCAGTATTTT

v_call: TRBV9
d_call: TRBD2
clone_size: once
j_call: TRBJ2-5
cdr3_aa: CASSVGLAWETQYF
cdr3_nt: TGTGCCAGCAGCGTAGGACTAGCATGGGAGACCCAGTACTTC

v_call: TRBV20-1
d_call: -
clone_size: few
j_call: TRBJ2-3
cdr3_aa: CSAASGDTQYF
cdr3_nt: TGCAGTGCTGCCTCGGGGGATACGCAGTATTTT

v_call: TRBV20-1
d_call: TRBD2
clone_size: -
j_call: TRBJ2-7
cdr3_aa: CSGLADAYEQYF
cdr3_nt: TGCAGTGGACTAGCGGACGCCTACGAGCAGTACTTC

v_call: TRBV29-1
d_call: -
clone_size: -
j_call: TRBJ1-1
cdr3_aa: CSTTPLGGGQAFF
cdr3_nt: TGCAGCACCACCCCACTTGGAGGGGGTCAAGCTTTCTTT

v_call: TRBV28
d_call: -
clone_size: -
j_call: TRBJ2-3
cdr3_aa: CASTPGLSTDTQYF
cdr3_nt: TGTGCCAGCACCCCAGGACTATCAACAGATACGCAGTATTTT

v_call: TRBV20-1
d_call: -
clone_size: -
j_call: TRBJ2-1
cdr3_aa: CSARGRGRLTNEQFF
cdr3_nt: TGCAGTGCCCGGGGGAGGGGGAGGTTGACCAATGAGCAGTTCTTC

v_call: TRBV29-1
d_call: -
clone_size: -
j_call: TRBJ1-2
cdr3_aa: CSVEKSEQNGYTF
cdr3_nt: TGCAGCGTTGAAAAGTCAGAGCAGAATGGCTACACCTTC

v_call: TRBV12-3/TRBV12-4
d_call: -
clone_size: once
j_call: TRBJ2-3
cdr3_aa: CASSPILVVRDTQYF
cdr3_nt: TGTGCCAGCAGCCCAATCCTTGTAGTGCGCGATACGCAGTATTTT

v_call: TRBV21-1
d_call: -
clone_size: -
j_call: TRBJ2-7
cdr3_aa: CAPNREGARNEQYF
cdr3_nt: TGTGCCCCCAACAGGGAGGGGGCGAGGAATGAGCAGTACTTC